The sample holds a few counts of the clone carrying this T cell receptor beta chain. Its matching antigen is unknown. The table came from immunoSEQ multiplex PCR; TCRdb's copy has only in-frame clones and leaves some out. The table shows about 15,000 clones, with less than 70% occurring only once. The data originate from a study of cytotoxic CD8 clonotypes in ibrutinib-treated CLL. Study details: Around 25 partial and 2 complete responses; at median roughly 70 months, about 14 remitted, about twelve progressed. General study points: At progression, clonality fell back toward baseline after rising at ibrutinib response. Exceeding age-matched healthy donors, baseline clonality also tracked the counts of circulating CD8+ T cells. There were few public clonotypes, and on treatment they contracted or stayed stable.

This CDR3 has 12 amino acids. The germline gives CDR1 MNHEY, CDR2 SVGAGI. Between the trimmed V and J ends, which lost 6 bases and 5 bases, there was a span of 10 bases. This sequence was found in a human donor with chronic lymphocytic leukemia. Source: PBMCs, taken before ibrutinib treatment. The chain recombines TRBV6-5 with TRBJ1-2; the D gene is possibly TRBD1 (6 bases). The CDR3 coding sequence is TGTGCCAGCAGGACAACAGGGTATGGCTACACCTTC. This gives the protein CASRTTGYGYTF.